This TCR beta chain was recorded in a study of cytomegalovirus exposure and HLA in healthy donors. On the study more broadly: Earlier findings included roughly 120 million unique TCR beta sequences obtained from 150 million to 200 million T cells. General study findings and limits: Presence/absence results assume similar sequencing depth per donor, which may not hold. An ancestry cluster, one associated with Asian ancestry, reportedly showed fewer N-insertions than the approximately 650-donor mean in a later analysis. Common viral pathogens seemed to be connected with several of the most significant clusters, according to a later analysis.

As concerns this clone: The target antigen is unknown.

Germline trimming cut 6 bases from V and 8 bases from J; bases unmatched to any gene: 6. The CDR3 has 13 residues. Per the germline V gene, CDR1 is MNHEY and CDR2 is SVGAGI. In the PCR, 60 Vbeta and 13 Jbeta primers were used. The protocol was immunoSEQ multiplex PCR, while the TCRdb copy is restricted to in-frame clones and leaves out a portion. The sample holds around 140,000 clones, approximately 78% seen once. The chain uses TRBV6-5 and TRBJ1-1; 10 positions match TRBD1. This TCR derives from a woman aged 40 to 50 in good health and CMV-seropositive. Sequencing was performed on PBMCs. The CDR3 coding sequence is TGTGCCAGCAGACTGGGGACAGGGGAAGAAGCTTTCTTT. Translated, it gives CASRLGTGEEAFF.